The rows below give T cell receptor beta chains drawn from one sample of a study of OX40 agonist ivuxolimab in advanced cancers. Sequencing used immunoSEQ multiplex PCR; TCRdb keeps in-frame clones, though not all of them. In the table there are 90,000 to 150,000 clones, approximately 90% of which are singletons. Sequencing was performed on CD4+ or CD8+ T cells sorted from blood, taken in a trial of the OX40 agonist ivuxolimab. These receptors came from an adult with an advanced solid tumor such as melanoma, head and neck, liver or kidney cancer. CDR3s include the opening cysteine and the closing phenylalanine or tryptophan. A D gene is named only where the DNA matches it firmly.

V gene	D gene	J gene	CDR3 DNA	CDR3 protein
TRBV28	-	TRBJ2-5	TGTGCCAGCAGTCCCGAGATGGGGGAATCAGGAGAGACCCAGTACTTC	CASSPEMGESGETQYF
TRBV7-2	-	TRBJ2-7	TGTGCCAGCAGCTTAATGGTCAGTTCCTACGAGCAGTACTTC	CASSLMVSSYEQYF
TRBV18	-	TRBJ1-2	TGTGCCAGCTCACCCGACGCCTATGGCTACACCTTC	CASSPDAYGYTF
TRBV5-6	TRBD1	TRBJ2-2	TGTGCCAGCAGGAAGGGACAGGGGGGTAACACCGGGGAGCTGTTTTTT	CASRKGQGGNTGELFF
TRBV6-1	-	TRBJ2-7	TGTGCCAGCAGTGAAGCGAGGTCCATGGGCTACGAGCAGTACTTC	CASSEARSMGYEQYF
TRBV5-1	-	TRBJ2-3	TGCGCCAGCAGCTTGGAGCAGCGCACAGATACGCAGTATTTT	CASSLEQRTDTQYF
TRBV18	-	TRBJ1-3	TGTGCCAGCTCAACCTATTCCCGGACCGGTCCCACTGGAAACACCATATATTTT	CASSTYSRTGPTGNTIYF
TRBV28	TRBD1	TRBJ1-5	TGTGCCACTGGCTCGGGACAGGGCCATTATCAGCCCCAGCATTTT	CATGSGQGHYQPQHF
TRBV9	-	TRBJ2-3	TGTGCCAGCAGCGTAGAGGGGAAATCCACAGATACGCAGTATTTT	CASSVEGKSTDTQYF
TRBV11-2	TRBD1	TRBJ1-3	TGTGCCAGCAGCTCCTGGACAGGGGGATCTGGAAACACCATATATTTT	CASSSWTGGSGNTIYF
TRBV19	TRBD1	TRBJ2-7	TGTGCCAGTAGTATAGGATCGGGTACCGGACAGGGCGTACGATACGAGCAGTACTTC	CASSIGSGTGQGVRYEQYF
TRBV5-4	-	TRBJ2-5	TGTGCCAGCAGCTTGGCTGGGGCAGAGACCCAGTACTTC	CASSLAGAETQYF
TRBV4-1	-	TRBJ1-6	TGCGCCAGCAGCCAAGGCCGGATAATCGAGGATTCACCCCTCCACTTT	CASSQGRIIEDSPLHF
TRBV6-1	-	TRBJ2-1	TGTGCCAGCAGTCTCTCGGGGAACTACAATGAGCAGTTCTTC	CASSLSGNYNEQFF